This TCR beta chain was documented in a study of blood T cell repertoires in COVID-19 (dated by TCRdb to between 2020 and 2021). For the wider study: Collaborator samples came from the United States, Italy and Spain and covered acute and convalescent phases of COVID-19. A de-identified subject ID, COVID-19 status, age in years and sex were almost always included in the sample metadata. The repertoires were made available in a free public database intended to serve as a resource for research on the immune response to SARS-CoV-2. Subjects who had been exposed to COVID-19, were actively infected with it, or had recovered from it provided the deeply sampled blood TCRbeta repertoires that made up the dataset. Samples came from the ongoing ImmuneRACE study (first 160 participants) plus 1,254 subjects from 6 global collaborators. The material from the prospective study consisted of cDNA or gDNA derived from T cells, B-cell-depleted T cells, or PBMCs. Where available, HLA class I and class II types were taken from metadata supplied by the sample provider and were not determined by assay-based typing.

Collaborating institutions collected whole blood in K2EDTA tubes following their own protocols. For TCRbeta analysis, collaborators shipped samples in one of three forms: frozen whole blood, isolated PBMCs, or DNA extracted from either of those sample types. Results and caveats for the whole study, not just this receptor: Clinical and demographic metadata were provided uncurated, with the amount varying by source and participant.

TCRbeta CDR3 regions were amplified from genomic DNA using the immunoSEQ Assay, a bias-controlled multiplex PCR. From the authors' description of their analysis: Within the assay, amplification of reference gene primers was used to estimate how many nucleated cells each sample contained. To quantify the absolute abundance of each unique TCRbeta CDR3 rearrangement, sequence reads were collapsed and filtered. Productive Simpson clonality was computed per sample as the square root of Simpson's diversity index over productive rearrangements. TCRdb took over this immuneACCESS table, retaining in-frame rearrangements with V and J assigned. Such tables are incomplete; in checked studies, under half of the missing clones stem from an unresolved V gene, and the remainder is unexplained. V and J calls and clone size are as listed in that table; D and trimming were resolved from the DNA. This sample gives approximately 91,000 clones in total; around three quarters of them show up just once. The ten largest account for 6.5% to 9% of the sample.

About this clone: The target of this receptor is not known. No base quality information exists; no much larger clone differs at one position.

Measured from the cysteine to the phenylalanine, the CDR3 is 16 residues long. Of the read, only the CDR3 DNA is kept; its 48 bases are in frame from base 1. In the germline V gene, CDR1 corresponds to SGHTA and CDR2 to FQGTGA. Relative to germline, V is 2 bases shorter and J is 10 bases shorter, with 18 bases between their ends. The receptor was isolated from a man in his 70s with acute or convalescent COVID-19. Sequencing was performed on peripheral blood. This chain is built from TRBV7-3 and TRBJ1-6; no D gene is confidently identified. The CDR3 region: CASSLLGEGSRSPLHF. The DNA sequence is TGTGCCAGCAGCTTACTGGGTGAAGGGAGTAGGTCACCCCTCCACTTT.